These 2 T cell receptor beta chains were all obtained from the same sample, sequenced in a study of blood T cell repertoires in COVID-19. TCRdb's copy holds only in-frame clones and misses some; the assay was immunoSEQ multiplex PCR. Seen here are hundreds of thousands of clones, roughly 86% observed once, and the top ten hold more than 9.5%. Sequencing was done on a sample of peripheral blood. The receptors shown here come from a woman in her 30s with COVID-19, enrolled during active disease.

The chain is built from TRBV10-2 and TRBJ2-4; possibly TRBD2 for D (6 bases). The ends were cut back, 10 bases at V and 11 bases at J, with 18 bases in the middle. Germline V gene lookup returns CDR1 WSHSY and CDR2 SAAADI. The CDR3 runs 12 residues. For the CDR3, the DNA is TGCGCCACCTCCGAGGTGGGGGGTCTTCAGTACTTC. Its protein product is CATSEVGGLQYF.

The rearrangement joins TRBV6-2 or TRBV6-3 to TRBJ1-2; D gene uncertain. Per the germline V gene, CDR1 is MNHEY and CDR2 is SVGEGT. The germline V and J ends were trimmed by 6 bases and 12 bases, with 26 bases remaining between them. The length of the CDR3 is 15 residues. The CDR3 here is CASSQTRRGTMANTF. CDR3 nucleotides: TGTGCCAGCAGCCAAACCCGCAGAGGTACCATGGCTAACACCTTC.